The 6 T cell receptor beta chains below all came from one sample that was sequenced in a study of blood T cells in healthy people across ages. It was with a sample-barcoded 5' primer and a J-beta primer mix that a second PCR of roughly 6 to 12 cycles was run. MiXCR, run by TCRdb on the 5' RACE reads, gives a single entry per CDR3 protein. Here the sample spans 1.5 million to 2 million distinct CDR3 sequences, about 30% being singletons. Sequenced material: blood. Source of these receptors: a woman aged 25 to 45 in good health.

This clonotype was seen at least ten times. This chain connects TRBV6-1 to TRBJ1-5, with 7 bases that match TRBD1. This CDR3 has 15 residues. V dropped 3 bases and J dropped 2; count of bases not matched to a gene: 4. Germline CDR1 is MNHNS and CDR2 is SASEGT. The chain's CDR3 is CASSDDRVRNQPQHF. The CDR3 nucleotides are TGTGCCAGCAGTGATGACAGGGTCCGCAATCAGCCCCAGCATTTT.

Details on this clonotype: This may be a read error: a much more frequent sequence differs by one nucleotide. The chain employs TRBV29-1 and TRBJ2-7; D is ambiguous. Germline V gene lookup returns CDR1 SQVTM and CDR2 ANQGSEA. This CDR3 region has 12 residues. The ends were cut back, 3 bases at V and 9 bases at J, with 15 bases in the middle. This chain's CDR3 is CSVERTEAGQYF. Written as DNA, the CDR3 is TGCAGCGTTGAGCGGACCGAAGCCGGGCAGTACTTC.

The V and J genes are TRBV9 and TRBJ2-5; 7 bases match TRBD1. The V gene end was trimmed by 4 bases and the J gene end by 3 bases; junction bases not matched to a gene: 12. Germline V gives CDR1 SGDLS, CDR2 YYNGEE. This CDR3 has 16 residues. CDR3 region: CASSLGTVDFKETQYF. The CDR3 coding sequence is TGTGCCAGCAGCCTAGGGACAGTTGATTTTAAAGAGACCCAGTACTTC.

CDR3 in DNA: TGCGCCAGCAGCTTGGGTCCCGAGCGCGGTGGGGGTGGCTACACCTTC. It is translated as CASSLGPERGGGGYTF. The V call is TRBV5-1, the J call TRBJ1-2; possible D gene TRBD1, 5 bases. CDR1 SGHRS and CDR2 YFSETQ come from the germline V gene. The V end was cut by 0 bases, the J end by 7 bases, with 19 bases between. This CDR3 has 16 residues.

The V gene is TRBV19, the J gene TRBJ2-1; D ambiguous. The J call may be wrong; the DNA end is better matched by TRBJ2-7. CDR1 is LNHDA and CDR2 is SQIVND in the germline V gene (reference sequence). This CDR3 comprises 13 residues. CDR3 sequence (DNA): TGTGCCAGTAGTATGGTACCCTACAATGAGCAGTACTTC. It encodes CASSMVPYNEQYF.

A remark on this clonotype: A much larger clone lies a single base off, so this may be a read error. The CDR3 bases are TGTGCCAGCAGCGTAGGGGTGAACGGGGAGCAGTACTTC. The encoded protein is CASSVGVNGEQYF. V usage is TRBV9 and J usage is TRBJ2-7; no clear D. Germline V gene lookup returns CDR1 SGDLS and CDR2 YYNGEE. V was clipped by 0 bases and J by 7 bases, with 11 bases between them. This CDR3 spans 13 amino acids.